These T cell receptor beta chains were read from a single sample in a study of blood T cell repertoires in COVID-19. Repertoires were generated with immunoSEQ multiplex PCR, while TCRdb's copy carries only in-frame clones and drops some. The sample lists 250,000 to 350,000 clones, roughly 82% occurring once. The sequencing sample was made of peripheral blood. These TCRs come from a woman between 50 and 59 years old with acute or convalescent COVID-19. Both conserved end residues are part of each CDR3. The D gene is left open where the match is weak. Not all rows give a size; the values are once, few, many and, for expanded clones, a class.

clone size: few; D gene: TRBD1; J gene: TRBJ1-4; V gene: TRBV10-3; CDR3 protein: CAISESIIQGAGEKLFF; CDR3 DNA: TGTGCCATCAGTGAGTCAATAATACAGGGGGCAGGTGAAAAACTGTTTTTT
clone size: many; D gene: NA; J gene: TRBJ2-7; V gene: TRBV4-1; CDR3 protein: CASSQEPGSSYEQYF; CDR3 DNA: TGCGCCAGCAGCCAAGAACCAGGATCGTCCTACGAGCAGTACTTC
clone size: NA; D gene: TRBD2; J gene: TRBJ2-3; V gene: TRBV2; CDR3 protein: CASSTTSASTDTQYF; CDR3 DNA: TGTGCCAGCAGTACCACTAGCGCAAGCACAGATACGCAGTATTTT
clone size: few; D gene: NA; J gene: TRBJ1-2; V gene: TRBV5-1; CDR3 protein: CASSLVGQGRGYTF; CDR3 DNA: TGCGCCAGCAGCTTGGTAGGGCAGGGCCGAGGCTACACCTTC
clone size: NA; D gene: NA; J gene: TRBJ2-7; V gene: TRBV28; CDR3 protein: CASSLWFSGTYEQYF; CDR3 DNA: TGTGCCAGCAGTTTATGGTTTAGCGGAACCTACGAGCAGTACTTC
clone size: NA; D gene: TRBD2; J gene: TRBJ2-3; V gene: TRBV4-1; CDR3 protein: CASSQGWGEREILDTQYF; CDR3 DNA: TGCGCCAGCAGCCAAGGGTGGGGGGAGCGGGAGATACTCGATACGCAGTATTTT
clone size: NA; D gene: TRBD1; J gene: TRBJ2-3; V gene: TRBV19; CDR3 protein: CASSIVWQGATDTQYF; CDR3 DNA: TGTGCCAGTAGTATAGTTTGGCAGGGGGCCACGGATACGCAGTATTTT
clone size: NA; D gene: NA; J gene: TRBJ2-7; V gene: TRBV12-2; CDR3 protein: CASRPGGRQGTSGQYF; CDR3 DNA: TGTGCAAGTCGCCCCGGAGGGCGACAGGGGACTAGCGGGCAGTACTTC
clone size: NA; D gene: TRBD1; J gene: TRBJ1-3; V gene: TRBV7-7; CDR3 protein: CASSPGTGTGNTIYF; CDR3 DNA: TGTGCCAGCAGCCCCGGGACAGGGACTGGAAACACCATATATTTT
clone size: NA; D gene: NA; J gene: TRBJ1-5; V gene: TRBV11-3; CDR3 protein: CASSLEAICGVQPQHF; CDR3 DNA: TGTGCCAGCAGCTTAGAGGCCATCTGCGGGGTTCAGCCCCAGCATTTT
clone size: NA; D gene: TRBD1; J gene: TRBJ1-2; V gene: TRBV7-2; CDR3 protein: CASSRDRDNYGYTF; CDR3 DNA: TGTGCCAGCAGTCGGGACAGGGATAACTATGGCTACACCTTC
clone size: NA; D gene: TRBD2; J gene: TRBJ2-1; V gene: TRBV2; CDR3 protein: CASKTGTSGPEQFF; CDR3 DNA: TGTGCCAGCAAAACCGGGACTAGCGGACCTGAGCAGTTCTTC
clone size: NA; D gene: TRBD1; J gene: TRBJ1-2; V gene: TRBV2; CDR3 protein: CASSGRTGGDGYTF; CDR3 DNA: TGTGCCAGCAGTGGACGGACAGGGGGTGATGGCTACACCTTC
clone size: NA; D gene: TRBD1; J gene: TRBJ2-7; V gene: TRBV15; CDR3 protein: CATSAGQGSYEQYF; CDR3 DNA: TGTGCCACCAGCGCGGGACAGGGATCCTACGAGCAGTACTTC
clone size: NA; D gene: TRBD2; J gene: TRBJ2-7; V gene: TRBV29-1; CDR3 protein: CSVAPSQWTSHEQYF; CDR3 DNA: TGCAGCGTCGCGCCCTCTCAGTGGACTAGCCACGAGCAGTACTTC
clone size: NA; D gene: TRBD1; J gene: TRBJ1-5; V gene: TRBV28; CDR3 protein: CASTQGARPQHF; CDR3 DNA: TGTGCCAGCACACAGGGGGCTCGGCCCCAGCATTTT
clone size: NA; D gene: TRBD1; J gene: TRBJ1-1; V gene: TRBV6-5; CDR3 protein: CASSRNRGLAEAFF; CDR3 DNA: TGTGCCAGCAGTAGGAACAGGGGGCTCGCTGAAGCTTTCTTT
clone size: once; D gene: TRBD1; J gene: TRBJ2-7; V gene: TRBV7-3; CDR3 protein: CASSSDRGYEQYF; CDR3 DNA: TGTGCCAGCAGCTCTGACAGGGGATACGAGCAGTACTTC
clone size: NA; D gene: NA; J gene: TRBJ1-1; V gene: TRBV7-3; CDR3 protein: CASSLNAGNTEAFF; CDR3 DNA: TGTGCCAGCAGCTTAAATGCGGGGAACACTGAAGCTTTCTTT
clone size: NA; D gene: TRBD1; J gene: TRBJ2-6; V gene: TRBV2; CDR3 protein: CASRDRGLSGANVLTF; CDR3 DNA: TGTGCCAGCAGGGACAGGGGGCTCTCTGGGGCCAACGTCCTGACTTTC
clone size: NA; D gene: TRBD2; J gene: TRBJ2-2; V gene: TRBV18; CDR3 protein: CASSPIAGPALGELFF; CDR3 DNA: TGTGCCAGCTCACCAATAGCGGGACCAGCCCTCGGGGAGCTGTTTTTT
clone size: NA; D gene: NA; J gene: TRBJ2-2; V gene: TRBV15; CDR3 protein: CATEGAGELFF; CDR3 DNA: TGTGCCACCGAGGGGGCCGGGGAGCTGTTTTTT
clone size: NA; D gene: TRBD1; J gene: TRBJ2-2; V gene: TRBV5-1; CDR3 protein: CASAGQGMPGELFF; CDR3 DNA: TGCGCCAGCGCGGGACAGGGCATGCCCGGGGAGCTGTTTTTT
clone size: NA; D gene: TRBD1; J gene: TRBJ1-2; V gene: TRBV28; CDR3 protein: CASSPIRDRFPANYGYTF; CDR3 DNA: TGTGCCAGCAGCCCAATTCGGGACAGGTTCCCTGCTAACTATGGCTACACCTTC
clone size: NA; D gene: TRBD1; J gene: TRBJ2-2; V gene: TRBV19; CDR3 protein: CASSGQAAYTGELFF; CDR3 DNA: TGTGCCAGTAGTGGACAGGCCGCGTACACCGGGGAGCTGTTTTTT
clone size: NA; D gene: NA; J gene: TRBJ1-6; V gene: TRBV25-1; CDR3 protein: CASQGRVGVSPLHF; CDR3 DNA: TGTGCCAGCCAGGGGCGGGTCGGGGTATCACCCCTCCACTTT
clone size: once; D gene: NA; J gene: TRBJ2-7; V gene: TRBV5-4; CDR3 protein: CASSLQDGSSYEQYF; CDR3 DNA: TGTGCCAGCAGCTTGCAGGACGGGAGTTCCTACGAGCAGTACTTC
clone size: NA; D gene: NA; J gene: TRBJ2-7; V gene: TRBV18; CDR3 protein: CASSTDWNYEQYF; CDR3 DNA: TGTGCCAGCTCAACGGACTGGAACTACGAGCAGTACTTC
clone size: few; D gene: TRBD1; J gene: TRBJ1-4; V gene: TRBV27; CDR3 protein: CASSFRGSNEKLFF; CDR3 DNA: TGTGCCAGCAGCTTCAGGGGGTCTAATGAAAAACTGTTTTTT
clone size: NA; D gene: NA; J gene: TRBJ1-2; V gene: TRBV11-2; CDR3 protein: CASSLVRGRGYTF; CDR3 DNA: TGTGCCAGCAGCTTAGTCAGGGGTCGTGGCTACACCTTC
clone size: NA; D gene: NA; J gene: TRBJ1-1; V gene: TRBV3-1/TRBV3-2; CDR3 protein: CASSPDHRDQAFF; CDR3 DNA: TGTGCCAGCAGCCCAGACCACAGGGATCAAGCTTTCTTT
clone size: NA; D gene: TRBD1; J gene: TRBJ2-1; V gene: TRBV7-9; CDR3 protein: CASSSSGQHNEQFF; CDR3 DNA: TGTGCCAGCAGCTCCTCGGGACAGCACAATGAGCAGTTCTTC
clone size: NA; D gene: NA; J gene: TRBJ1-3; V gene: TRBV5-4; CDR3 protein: CASSLMAASGNTIYF; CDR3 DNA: TGTGCCAGCAGCTTGATGGCAGCGTCTGGAAACACCATATATTTT
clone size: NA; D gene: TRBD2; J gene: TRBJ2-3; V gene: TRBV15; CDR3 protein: CATRVREVDTQYF; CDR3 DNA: TGTGCCACCAGAGTGCGGGAGGTGGATACGCAGTATTTT
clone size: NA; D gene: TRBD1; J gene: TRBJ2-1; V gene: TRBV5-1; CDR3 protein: CASSLGTDRGLAEQFF; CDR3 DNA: TGCGCCAGCAGCCTCGGTACAGACAGGGGATTGGCTGAGCAGTTCTTC
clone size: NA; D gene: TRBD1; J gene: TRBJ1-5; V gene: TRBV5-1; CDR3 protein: CASSQGSGGSNQPQHF; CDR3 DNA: TGCGCCAGCAGCCAAGGGTCAGGGGGGAGCAATCAGCCCCAGCATTTT
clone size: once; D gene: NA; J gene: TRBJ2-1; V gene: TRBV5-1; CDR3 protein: CASSLEGGSYNEQFF; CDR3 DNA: TGCGCCAGCAGCTTGGAGGGCGGGTCCTACAATGAGCAGTTCTTC
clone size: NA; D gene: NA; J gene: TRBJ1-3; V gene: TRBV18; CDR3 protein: CASSRDRRGSSGNTIYF; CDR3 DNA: TGTGCCAGCTCACGCGACCGGAGAGGGAGCTCTGGAAACACCATATATTTT
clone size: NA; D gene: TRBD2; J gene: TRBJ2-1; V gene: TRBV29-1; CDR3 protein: CSVGLAGGPGNEQFF; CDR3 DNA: TGCAGCGTTGGACTAGCGGGAGGGCCTGGAAATGAGCAGTTCTTC
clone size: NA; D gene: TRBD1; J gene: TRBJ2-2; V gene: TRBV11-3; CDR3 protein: CASSFRDRGITGELFF; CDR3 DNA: TGTGCCAGCAGCTTCCGGGACAGGGGTATCACCGGGGAGCTGTTTTTT
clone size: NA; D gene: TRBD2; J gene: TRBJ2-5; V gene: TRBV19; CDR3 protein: CACSGLAGSEETQYF; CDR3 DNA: TGTGCCTGCTCGGGACTAGCGGGATCGGAAGAGACCCAGTACTTC